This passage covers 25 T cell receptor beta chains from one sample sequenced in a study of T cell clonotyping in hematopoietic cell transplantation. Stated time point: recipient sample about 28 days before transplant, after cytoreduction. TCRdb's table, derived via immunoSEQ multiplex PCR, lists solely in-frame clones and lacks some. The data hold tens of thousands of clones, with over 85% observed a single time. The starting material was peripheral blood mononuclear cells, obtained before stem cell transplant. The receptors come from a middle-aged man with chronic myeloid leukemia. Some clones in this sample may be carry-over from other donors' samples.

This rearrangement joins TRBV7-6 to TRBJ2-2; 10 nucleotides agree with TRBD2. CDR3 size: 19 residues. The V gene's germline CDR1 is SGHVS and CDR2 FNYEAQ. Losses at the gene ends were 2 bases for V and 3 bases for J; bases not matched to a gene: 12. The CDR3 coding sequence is TGTGCCAGCAGCTTATTGGCTAGCGGGGGCCCCGGGGACACCGGGGAGCTGTTTTTT. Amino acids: CASSLLASGGPGDTGELFF.

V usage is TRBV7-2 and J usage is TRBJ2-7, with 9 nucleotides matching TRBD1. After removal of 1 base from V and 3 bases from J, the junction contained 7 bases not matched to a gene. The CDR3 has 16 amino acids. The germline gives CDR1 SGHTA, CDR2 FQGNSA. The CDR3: CASSLVPGQGIYEQYF. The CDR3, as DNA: TGTGCCAGCAGCTTAGTCCCGGGACAGGGAATCTACGAGCAGTACTTC.

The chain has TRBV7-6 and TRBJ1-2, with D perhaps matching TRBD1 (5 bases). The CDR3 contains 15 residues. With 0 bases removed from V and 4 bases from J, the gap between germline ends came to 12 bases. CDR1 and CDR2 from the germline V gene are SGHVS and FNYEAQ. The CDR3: CASSLARGKGYGYTF. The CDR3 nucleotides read TGTGCCAGCAGCTTAGCGCGGGGGAAGGGCTATGGCTACACCTTC.

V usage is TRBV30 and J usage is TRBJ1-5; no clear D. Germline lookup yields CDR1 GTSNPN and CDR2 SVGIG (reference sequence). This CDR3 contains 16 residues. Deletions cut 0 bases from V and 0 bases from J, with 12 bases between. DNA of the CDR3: TGTGCCTGGAGTGTACGTCAGTCAACTAGCAATCAGCCCCAGCATTTT. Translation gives CAWSVRQSTSNQPQHF.

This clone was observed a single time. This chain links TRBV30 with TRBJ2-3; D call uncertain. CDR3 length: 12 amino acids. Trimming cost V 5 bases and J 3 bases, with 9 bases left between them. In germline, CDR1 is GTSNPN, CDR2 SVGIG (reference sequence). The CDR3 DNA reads TGTGCCTGGGATCTGGGGACAGATACGCAGTATTTT. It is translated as CAWDLGTDTQYF.

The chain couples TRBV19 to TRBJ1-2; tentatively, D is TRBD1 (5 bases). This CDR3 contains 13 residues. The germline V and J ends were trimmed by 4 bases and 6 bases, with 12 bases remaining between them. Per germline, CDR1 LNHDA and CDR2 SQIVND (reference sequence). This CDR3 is CASSTQGGNGYTF. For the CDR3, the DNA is TGTGCCAGTAGTACGCAGGGAGGTAATGGCTACACCTTC.

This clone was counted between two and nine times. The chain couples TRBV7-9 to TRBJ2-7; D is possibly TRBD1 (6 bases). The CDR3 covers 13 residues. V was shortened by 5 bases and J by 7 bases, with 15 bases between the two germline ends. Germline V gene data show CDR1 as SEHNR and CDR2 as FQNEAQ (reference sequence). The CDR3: CASSRQATQEQYF. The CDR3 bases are TGTGCCAGCAGCCGACAGGCTACCCAGGAGCAGTACTTC. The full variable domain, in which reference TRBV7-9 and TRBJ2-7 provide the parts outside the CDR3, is DTGVSQNPRHKITKRGQNVTFRCDPISEHNRLYWYRQTLGQGPEFLTYFQNEAQLEKSRLLSDRFSAERPKGSFSTLEIQRTEQGDSAMYLCASSRQATQEQYFGPGTRLTVT.

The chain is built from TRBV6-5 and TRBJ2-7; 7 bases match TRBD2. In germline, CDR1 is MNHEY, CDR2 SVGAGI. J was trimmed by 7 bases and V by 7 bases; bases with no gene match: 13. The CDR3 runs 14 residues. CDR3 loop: CASTKSGTFREQYF. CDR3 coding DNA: TGTGCCAGCACGAAAAGCGGGACTTTTCGTGAGCAGTACTTC.

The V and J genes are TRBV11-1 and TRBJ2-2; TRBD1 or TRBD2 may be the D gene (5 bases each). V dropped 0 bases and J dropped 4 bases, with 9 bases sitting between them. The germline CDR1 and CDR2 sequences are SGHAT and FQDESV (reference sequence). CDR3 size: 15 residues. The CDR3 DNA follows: TGTGCCAGCAGCTTAGCGCCAGGGAGCACCGGGGAGCTGTTTTTT. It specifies CASSLAPGSTGELFF.

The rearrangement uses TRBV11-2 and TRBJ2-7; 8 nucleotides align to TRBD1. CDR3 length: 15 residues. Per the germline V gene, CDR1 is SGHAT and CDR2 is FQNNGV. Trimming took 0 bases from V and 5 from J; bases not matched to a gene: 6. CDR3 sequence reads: CASSLDIDRGHEQYF. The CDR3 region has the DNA TGTGCCAGCAGCTTAGATATCGACAGGGGCCACGAGCAGTACTTC.

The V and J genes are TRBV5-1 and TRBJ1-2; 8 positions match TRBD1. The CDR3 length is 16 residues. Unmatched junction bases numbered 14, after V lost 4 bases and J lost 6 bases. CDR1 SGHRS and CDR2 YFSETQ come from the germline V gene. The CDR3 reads CASSPSGGAGFDGYTF. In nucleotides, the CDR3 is TGCGCCAGCAGCCCCTCAGGGGGCGCTGGGTTTGATGGCTACACCTTC.

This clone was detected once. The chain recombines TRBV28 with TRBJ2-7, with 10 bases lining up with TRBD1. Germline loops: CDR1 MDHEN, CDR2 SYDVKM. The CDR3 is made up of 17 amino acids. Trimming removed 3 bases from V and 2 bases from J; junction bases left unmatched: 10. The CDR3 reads CASSFPTGGAGPYEQYF. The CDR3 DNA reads TGTGCCAGCAGTTTCCCGACAGGGGGCGCGGGTCCCTACGAGCAGTACTTC.

The CDR3 reads CASSQGLETIYF. The CDR3 DNA reads TGTGCCAGCAGTCAAGGGTTAGAGACCATATATTTT. The V gene is TRBV6-5, the J gene TRBJ1-3; the D is unclear. Germline V gene data show CDR1 as MNHEY and CDR2 as SVGAGI. The CDR3 loop spans 12 amino acids. The V gene lost 5 bases and the J gene lost 10 bases, with 12 bases spanning the gap.

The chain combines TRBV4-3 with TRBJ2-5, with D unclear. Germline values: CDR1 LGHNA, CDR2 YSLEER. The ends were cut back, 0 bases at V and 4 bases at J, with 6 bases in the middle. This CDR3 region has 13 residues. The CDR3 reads CASSQDGLETQYF. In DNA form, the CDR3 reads TGCGCCAGCAGCCAAGATGGGTTAGAGACCCAGTACTTC.

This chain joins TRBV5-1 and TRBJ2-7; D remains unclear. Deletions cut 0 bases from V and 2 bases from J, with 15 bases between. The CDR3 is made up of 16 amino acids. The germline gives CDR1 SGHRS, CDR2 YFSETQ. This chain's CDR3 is CASSLAQGPVTYEQYF. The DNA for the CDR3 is TGCGCCAGCAGCTTGGCCCAAGGTCCGGTGACCTACGAGCAGTACTTC.

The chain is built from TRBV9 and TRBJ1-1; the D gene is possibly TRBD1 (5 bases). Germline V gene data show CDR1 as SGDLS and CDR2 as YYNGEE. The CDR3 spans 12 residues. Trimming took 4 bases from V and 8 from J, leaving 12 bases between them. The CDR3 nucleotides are TGTGCCAGCAGCCTCCACCGGGGGGAAGCTTTCTTT. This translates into CASSLHRGEAFF.

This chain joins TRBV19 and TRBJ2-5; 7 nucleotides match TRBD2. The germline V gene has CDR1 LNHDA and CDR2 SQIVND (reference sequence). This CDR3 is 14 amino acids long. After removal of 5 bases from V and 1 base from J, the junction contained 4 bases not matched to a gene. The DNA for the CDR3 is TGTGCCAGTAGTCCCGGGACTACCCAAGAGACCCAGTACTTC. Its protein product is CASSPGTTQETQYF.

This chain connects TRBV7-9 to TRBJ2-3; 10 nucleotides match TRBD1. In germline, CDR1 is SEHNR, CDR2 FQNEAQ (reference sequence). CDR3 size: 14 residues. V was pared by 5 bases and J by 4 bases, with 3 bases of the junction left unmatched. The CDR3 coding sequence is TGTGCCAGCAGCATCGGACAGGGGGCAGATACGCAGTATTTT. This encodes CASSIGQGADTQYF. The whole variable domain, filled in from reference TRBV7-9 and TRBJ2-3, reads DTGVSQNPRHKITKRGQNVTFRCDPISEHNRLYWYRQTLGQGPEFLTYFQNEAQLEKSRLLSDRFSAERPKGSFSTLEIQRTEQGDSAMYLCASSIGQGADTQYFGPGTRLTVL.

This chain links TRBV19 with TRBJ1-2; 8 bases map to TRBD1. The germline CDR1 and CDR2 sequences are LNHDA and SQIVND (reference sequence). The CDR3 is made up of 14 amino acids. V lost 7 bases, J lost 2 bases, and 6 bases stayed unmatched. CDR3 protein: CASTYRGYNYGYTF. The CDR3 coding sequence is TGTGCCAGTACCTACAGGGGGTACAACTATGGCTACACCTTC.

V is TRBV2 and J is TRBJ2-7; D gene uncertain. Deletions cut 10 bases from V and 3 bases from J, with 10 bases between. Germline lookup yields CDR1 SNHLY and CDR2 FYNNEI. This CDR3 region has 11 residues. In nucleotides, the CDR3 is TGTGCCACTTCCAGAGACTACGAGCAGTACTTC. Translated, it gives CATSRDYEQYF.

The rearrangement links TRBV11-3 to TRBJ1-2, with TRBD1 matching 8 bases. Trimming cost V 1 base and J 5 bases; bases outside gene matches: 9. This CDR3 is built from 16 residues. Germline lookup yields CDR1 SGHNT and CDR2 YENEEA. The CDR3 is CASSLAPTTGVYGYTF. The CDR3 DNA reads TGTGCCAGCAGCTTAGCCCCTACGACAGGGGTATATGGCTACACCTTC. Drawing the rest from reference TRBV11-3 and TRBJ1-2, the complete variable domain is EAGVVQSPRYKIIEKKQPVAFWCNPISGHNTLYWYLQNLGQGPELLIRYENEEAVDDSQLPKDRFSAERLKGVDSTLKIQPAELGDSAVYLCASSLAPTTGVYGYTFGSGTRLTVV.

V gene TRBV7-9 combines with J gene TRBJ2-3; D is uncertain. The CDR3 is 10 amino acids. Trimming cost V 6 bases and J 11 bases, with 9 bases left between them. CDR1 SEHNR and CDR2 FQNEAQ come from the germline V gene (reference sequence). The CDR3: CASSPNGQYF. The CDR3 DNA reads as TGTGCCAGCAGTCCGAACGGGCAGTATTTT.

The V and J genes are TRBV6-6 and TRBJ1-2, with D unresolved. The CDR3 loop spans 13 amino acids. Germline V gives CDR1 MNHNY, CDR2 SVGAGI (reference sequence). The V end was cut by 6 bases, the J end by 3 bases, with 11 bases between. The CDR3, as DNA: TGTGCCAGCAGCCCCGGACCCCACTATGGCTACACCTTC. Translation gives CASSPGPHYGYTF.

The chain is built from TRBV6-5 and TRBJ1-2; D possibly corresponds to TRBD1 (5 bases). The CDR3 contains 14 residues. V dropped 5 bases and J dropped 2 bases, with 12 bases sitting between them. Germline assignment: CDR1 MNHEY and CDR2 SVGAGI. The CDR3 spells CASSRQGPNYGYTF. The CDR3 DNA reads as TGTGCCAGCAGTCGCCAGGGCCCAAACTATGGCTACACCTTC.

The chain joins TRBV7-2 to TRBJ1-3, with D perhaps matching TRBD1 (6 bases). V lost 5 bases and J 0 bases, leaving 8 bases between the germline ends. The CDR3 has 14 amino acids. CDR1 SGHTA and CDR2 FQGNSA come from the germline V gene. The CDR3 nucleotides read TGTGCCAGCAGCCAGGGGAACTCTGGAAACACCATATATTTT. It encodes CASSQGNSGNTIYF.